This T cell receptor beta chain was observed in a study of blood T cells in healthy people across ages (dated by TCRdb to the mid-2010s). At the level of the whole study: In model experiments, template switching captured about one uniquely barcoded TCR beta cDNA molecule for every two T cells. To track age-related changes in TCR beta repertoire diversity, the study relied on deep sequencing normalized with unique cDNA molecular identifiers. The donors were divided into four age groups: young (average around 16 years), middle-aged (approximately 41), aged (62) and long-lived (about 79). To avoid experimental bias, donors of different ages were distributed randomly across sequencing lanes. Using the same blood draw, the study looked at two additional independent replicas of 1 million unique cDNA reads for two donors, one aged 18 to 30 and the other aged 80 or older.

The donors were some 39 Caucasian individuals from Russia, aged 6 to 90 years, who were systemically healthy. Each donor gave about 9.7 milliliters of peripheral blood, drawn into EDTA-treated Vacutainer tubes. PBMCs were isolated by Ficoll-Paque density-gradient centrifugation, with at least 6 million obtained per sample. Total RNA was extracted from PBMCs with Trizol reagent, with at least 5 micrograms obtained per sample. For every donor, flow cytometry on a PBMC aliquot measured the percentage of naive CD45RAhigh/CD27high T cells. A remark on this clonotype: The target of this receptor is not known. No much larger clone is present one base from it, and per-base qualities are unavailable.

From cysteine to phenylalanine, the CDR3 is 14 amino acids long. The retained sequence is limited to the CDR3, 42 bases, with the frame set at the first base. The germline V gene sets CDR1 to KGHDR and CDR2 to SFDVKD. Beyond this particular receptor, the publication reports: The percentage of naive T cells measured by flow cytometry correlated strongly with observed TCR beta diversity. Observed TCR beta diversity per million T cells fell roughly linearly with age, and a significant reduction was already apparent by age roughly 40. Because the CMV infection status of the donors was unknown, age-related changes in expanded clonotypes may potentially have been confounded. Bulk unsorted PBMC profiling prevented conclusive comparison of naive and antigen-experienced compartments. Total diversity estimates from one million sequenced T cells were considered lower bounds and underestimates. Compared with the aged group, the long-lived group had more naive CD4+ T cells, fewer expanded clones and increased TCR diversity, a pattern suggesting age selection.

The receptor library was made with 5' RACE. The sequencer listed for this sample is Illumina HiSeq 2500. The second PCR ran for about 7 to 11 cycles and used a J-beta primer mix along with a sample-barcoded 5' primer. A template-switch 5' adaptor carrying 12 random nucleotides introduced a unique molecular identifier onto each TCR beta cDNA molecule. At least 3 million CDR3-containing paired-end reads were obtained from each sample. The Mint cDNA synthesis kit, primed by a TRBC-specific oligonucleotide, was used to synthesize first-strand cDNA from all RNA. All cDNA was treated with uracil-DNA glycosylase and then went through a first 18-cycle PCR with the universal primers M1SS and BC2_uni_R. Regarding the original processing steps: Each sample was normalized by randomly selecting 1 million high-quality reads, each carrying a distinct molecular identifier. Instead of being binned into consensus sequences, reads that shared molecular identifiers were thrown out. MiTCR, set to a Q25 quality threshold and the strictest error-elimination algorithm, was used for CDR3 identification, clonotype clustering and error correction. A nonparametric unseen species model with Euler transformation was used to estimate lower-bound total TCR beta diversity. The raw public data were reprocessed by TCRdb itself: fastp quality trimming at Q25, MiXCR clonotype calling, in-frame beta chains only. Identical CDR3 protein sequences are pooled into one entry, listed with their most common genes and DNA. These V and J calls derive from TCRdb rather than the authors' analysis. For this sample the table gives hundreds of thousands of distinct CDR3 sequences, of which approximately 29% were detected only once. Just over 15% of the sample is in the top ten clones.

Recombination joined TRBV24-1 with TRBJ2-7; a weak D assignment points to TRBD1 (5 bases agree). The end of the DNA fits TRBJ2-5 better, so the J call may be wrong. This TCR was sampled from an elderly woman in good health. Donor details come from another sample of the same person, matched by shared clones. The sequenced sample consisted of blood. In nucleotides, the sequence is TGTGCCACCAGTGACCCCGGCAGGGCGGAGACCCAGTACTTC. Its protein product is CATSDPGRAETQYF.